The 6 T cell receptor beta chains given below trace back to one sample, sequenced in a study of patients and donors after allogeneic stem cell transplantation. MiXCR, applied by TCRdb to the RT-PCR reads, yields one record per CDR3 protein. The sample records 400,000 to 450,000 distinct CDR3 sequences, roughly 17% being singletons. Sequencing was performed on blood, either unsorted or a sorted T cell fraction (not recorded which). These receptors were collected from a human donor who was either an allogeneic HSCT recipient or a stem cell or donor lymphocyte infusion donor (not recorded which). It is not recorded whose cells these are; they may come from a transplant donor.

DNA for the CDR3: TGTGCCACCCGCCAAGGGCAGAATCAGCCCCAGCATTTT. Residues: CATRQGQNQPQHF. The chain links TRBV6-8 to TRBJ1-5, with unresolved D. V lost 10 bases, J lost 4 bases, and 14 bases lay in between. The V gene's germline CDR1 is MNHGY and CDR2 SAAAGT. The CDR3 totals 13 residues.

This clonotype was picked up a small number of times. J is TRBJ1-1 and V is TRBV29-1; 10 bases line up with TRBD1. CDR1 and CDR2 from the germline V gene are SQVTM and ANQGSEA. This CDR3 comprises 15 residues. V shed 3 bases and J 6 bases; nucleotides not matched to a gene: 10. The CDR3 loop reads CSVDDPRQGAAEAFF. The CDR3 DNA sequence: TGCAGCGTTGATGACCCTCGACAGGGGGCAGCTGAAGCTTTCTTT.

The CDR3 protein is CASSGQVDTEAFF. The CDR3 bases are TGTGCCAGTAGTGGACAGGTCGACACTGAAGCTTTCTTT. V usage is TRBV19 and J usage is TRBJ1-1, with TRBD1 matching 7 bases. CDR3 length equals 13 residues. V was pared by 5 bases and J by 3 bases, with 3 bases of the junction left unmatched. CDR1 is LNHDA and CDR2 is SQIVND in the germline V gene (reference sequence).

This clonotype was recorded once. V and J are TRBV6-6 and TRBJ2-2, with D unclear. The germline CDR1 and CDR2 sequences are MNHNY and SVGAGI (reference sequence). Trimming shortened V by 6 bases and J by 2 bases, and 7 bases separated the two germline ends. CDR3 length equals 13 residues. The CDR3 coding sequence is TGTGCCAGCAGGACTCTAAACACCGGGGAGCTGTTTTTT. Encoded protein: CASRTLNTGELFF.

This clonotype showed up many times. J is TRBJ1-4 and V is TRBV12-3 or TRBV12-4; D remains unclear. The CDR3 covers 14 residues. The V gene lost 0 bases and the J gene lost 6 bases, with 8 bases spanning the gap. The chain's CDR3 is CASSLAGLYEKLFF. DNA for the CDR3: TGTGCCAGCAGTTTAGCAGGGCTATATGAAAAACTGTTTTTT.

This clonotype was seen repeatedly, ten times or more. This sequence joins TRBV4-1 and TRBJ2-1, with no clear D. CDR1 and CDR2 (germline): MGHRA, YSYEKL. CDR3 length: 15 residues. V dropped 3 bases and J dropped 8 bases, with 17 bases sitting between them. Here the CDR3 reads CASSQEPEVLDEQFF. DNA for the CDR3: TGCGCCAGCAGCCAGGAACCGGAAGTACTCGATGAGCAGTTCTTC.